These 5 T cell receptor beta chains originate from one sample sequenced in a study of Ad26.COV2.S vaccination and SARS-CoV-2 variants. The treatment denotes: approximately 18 received Ad26.COV2.S at low or high dose, single or two shots; five or six received placebo; per-sample allocation not given. Sampling was done on day 63 after the first vaccine or placebo injection. The table came from immunoSEQ multiplex PCR; TCRdb's copy has only in-frame clones and leaves some out. The data hold some 460,000 clones, with around 89% observed a single time. The sample here was peripheral blood, taken in a trial of Ad26.COV2.S vaccine versus placebo. The source of these receptors is a person between 18 and 59 years old who received the Ad26.COV2.S COVID-19 vaccine or a placebo.

The genes are TRBV10-2 and TRBJ2-1, with D perhaps given as TRBD1 or TRBD2 (5 bases each). Germline V gene lookup returns CDR1 WSHSY and CDR2 SAAADI. V lost 4 bases, J lost 9 bases, and 13 bases lay in between. CDR3 length: 13 amino acids. CDR3 nucleotide sequence: TGCGCCAGCAGTGGAGGGACGACTTTTGAGCAGTTCTTC. This codes for CASSGGTTFEQFF.

This chain connects TRBV4-1 to TRBJ2-1; no clear D gene. Germline CDR1 and CDR2: MGHRA and YSYEKL. The V end lost 6 bases, the J end lost 1 base, and 13 bases lay between the germline ends. The CDR3 covers 15 residues. CDR3 region: CASSRTGGSYNEQFF. The CDR3 region has the DNA TGCGCCAGCAGTAGAACGGGCGGATCCTACAATGAGCAGTTCTTC.

For the CDR3, the DNA is TGTGCCAGCAGCTTAGTCTGGACAAACCACGAGCAGTACTTC. It is translated as CASSLVWTNHEQYF. The genes are TRBV11-1 and TRBJ2-7; TRBD1 might be the D (5 bases). The CDR3 loop spans 14 amino acids. Trimming pared 1 base from V and 5 bases from J, leaving 12 bases between. Germline lookup yields CDR1 SGHAT and CDR2 FQDESV (reference sequence).

Comments on this clone: At the DNA level, this CDR3 is encoded by other sequences in the same sample as well. This rearrangement joins TRBV18 to TRBJ2-7; perhaps TRBD2 as D (7 bases). The CDR3 covers 13 residues. V dropped 5 bases and J dropped 3 bases, with 11 bases sitting between them. Germline CDR1 reads KGHSH; CDR2 reads LQKENI. The CDR3 nucleotides are TGTGCCAGCTCAGAGCGGGACAACTACGAGCAGTACTTC. This translates into CASSERDNYEQYF.

J is TRBJ1-2 and V is TRBV27; no reliable D call. This CDR3 region has 13 residues. V gave up 5 bases and J gave up 1 base, with 8 bases separating them. CDR1 MNHEY and CDR2 SMNVEV come from the germline V gene (reference sequence). The CDR3 DNA sequence: TGTGCCAGCAGTAGGGAACGTAACTATGGCTACACCTTC. Its translation is CASSRERNYGYTF.